This T cell receptor (beta chain) stems from a study of blood T cell repertoires in COVID-19. Across the whole study: The United States, Italy and Spain were the sources of the acute and convalescent COVID-19 samples.

Profiling relied on immunoSEQ multiplex PCR, and the TCRdb table lists in-frame clones only, not all of them. In the table there are under 85,000 clones, around 88% of which are singletons. The germline gives CDR1 LNHDA, CDR2 SQIVND (reference sequence). V lost 3 bases and J lost 0, with 11 bases in between. The CDR3 loop spans 15 amino acids. The sequencing input was peripheral blood. V is TRBV19 and J is TRBJ1-1; TRBD1 might be the D (6 bases). This clonotype was sampled from a man aged 40-50 years with COVID-19, enrolled during active disease. The CDR3 DNA sequence: TGTGCCAGTAGTATGAGGGGGGGGTTGAACACTGAAGCTTTCTTT. The encoded protein is CASSMRGGLNTEAFF.